The entry below gives a single T cell receptor beta chain sequence along with its context. Its antigen is not identified. V was cut by 3 bases and J by 7 bases, with 13 bases left in between. The germline V gene encodes CDR1 MGHRA and CDR2 YSYEKL. This CDR3 contains 15 residues. The PCR ran on 60 Vbeta and 13 Jbeta primers. Repertoires were generated with immunoSEQ multiplex PCR, while TCRdb's copy carries only in-frame clones and drops some. The table lists 150,000 to 200,000 clones, roughly 79% of them singletons. This record belongs to a study of cytomegalovirus exposure and HLA in healthy donors. Study results and caveats: Later examination showed HLA-associated TCR beta chains had greater clonal expansion than equally common others. HLA alleles showed associations with 16,951 TCR beta sequences in a later analysis, at a 0.05 false discovery rate. Accurate prediction of most subjects' HLA-A and HLA-B alleles from TCR beta sequences was reported.

This clonotype was sampled from a man aged 45-65 years in good health and CMV-seropositive. Sequenced input: PBMCs. The chain joins TRBV4-1 to TRBJ1-6; possibly TRBD1 for D (6 bases). CDR3 loop: CASSQEQGLNSPLHF. The CDR3, as DNA: TGCGCCAGCAGCCAGGAACAGGGCCTCAATTCACCCCTCCACTTT.